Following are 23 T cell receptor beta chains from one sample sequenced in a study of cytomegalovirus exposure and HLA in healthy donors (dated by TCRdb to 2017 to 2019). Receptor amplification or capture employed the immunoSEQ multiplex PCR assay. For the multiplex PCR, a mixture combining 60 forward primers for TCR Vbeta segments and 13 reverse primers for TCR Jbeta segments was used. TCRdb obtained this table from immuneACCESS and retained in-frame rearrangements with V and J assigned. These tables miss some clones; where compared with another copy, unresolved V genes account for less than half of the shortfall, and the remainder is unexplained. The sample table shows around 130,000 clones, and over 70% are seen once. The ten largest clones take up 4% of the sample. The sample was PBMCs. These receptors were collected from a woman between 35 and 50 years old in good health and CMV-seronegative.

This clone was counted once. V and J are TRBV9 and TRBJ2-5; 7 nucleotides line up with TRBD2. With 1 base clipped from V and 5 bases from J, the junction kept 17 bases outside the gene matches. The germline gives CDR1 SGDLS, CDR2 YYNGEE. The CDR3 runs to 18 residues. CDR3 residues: CASSVNPSSGGRGETQYF. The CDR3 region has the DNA TGTGCCAGCAGCGTAAACCCCTCCTCGGGGGGTAGAGGGGAGACCCAGTACTTC.

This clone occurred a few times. The CDR3 nucleotides are TGCGCCAGCAGCCTAACCTCCCCCGAGGGACAGGAGAGCTCTGGAAACACCATATATTTT. This codes for CASSLTSPEGQESSGNTIYF. J is TRBJ1-3 and V is TRBV4-1; 8 bases agree with TRBD1. The V gene's germline CDR1 is MGHRA and CDR2 YSYEKL. V shed 4 bases, J shed 0 bases, and the junction held 17 bases outside the gene matches. The CDR3 spans 20 residues.

The CDR3, as DNA: TGTGCCAGCAGCCTATCGACAGGATTCTCTGGAAACACCATATATTTT. Translation: CASSLSTGFSGNTIYF. V gene TRBV9 combines with J gene TRBJ1-3, with D tentatively TRBD1 (6 bases). The CDR3 covers 16 residues. Germline loops: CDR1 SGDLS, CDR2 YYNGEE. Trimming shortened V by 4 bases and J by 0 bases, and 14 bases separated the two germline ends.

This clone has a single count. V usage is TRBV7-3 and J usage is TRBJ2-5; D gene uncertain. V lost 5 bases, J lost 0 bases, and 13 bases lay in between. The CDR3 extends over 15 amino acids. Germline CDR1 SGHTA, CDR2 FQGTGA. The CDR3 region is CASSPGLRNQETQYF. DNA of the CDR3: TGTGCCAGCAGCCCTGGTTTGAGAAACCAAGAGACCCAGTACTTC.

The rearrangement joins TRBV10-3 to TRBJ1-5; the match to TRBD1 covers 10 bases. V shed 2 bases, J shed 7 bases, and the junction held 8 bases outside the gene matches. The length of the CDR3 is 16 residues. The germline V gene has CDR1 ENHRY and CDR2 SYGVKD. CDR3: CAISEDRTGGNQPQHF. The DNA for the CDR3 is TGTGCCATCAGTGAGGATAGGACAGGGGGGAACCAGCCCCAGCATTTT.

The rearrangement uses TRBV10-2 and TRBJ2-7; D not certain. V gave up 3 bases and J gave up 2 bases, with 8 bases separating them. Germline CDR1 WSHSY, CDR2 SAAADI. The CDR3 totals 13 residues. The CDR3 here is CASSEGGPYEQYF. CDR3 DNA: TGCGCCAGCAGTGAAGGTGGGCCCTACGAGCAGTACTTC.

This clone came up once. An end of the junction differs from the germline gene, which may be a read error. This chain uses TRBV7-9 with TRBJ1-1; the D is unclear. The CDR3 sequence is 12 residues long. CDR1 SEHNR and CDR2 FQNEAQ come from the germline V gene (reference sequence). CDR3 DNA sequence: TGTTCCAGCAGCCCCGGAGGCACTGAAGCTTTCTTT. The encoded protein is CSSSPGGTEAFF.

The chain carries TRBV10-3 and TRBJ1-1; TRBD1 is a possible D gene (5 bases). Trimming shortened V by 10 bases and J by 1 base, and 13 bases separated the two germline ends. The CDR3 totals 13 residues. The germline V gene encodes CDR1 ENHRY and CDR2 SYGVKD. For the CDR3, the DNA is TGTGCCACCTCCAGGGAACCGAACACTGAAGCTTTCTTT. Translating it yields CATSREPNTEAFF.

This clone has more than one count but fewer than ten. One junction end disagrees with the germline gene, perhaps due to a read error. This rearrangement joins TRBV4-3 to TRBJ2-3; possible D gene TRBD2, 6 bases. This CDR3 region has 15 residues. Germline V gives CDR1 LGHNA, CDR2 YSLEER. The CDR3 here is CASSQDLGSAATQYF. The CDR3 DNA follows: TGCGCCAGCAGCCAAGATCTCGGGAGTGCAGCTACGCAGTACTTT.

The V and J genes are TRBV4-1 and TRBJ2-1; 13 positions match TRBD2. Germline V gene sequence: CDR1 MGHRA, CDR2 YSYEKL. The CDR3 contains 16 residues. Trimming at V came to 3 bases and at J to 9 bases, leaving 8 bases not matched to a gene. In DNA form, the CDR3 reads TGCGCCAGCAGCCAGCTCCCGGGACTAGCGGGACTTGAGCAGTTCTTC. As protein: CASSQLPGLAGLEQFF.

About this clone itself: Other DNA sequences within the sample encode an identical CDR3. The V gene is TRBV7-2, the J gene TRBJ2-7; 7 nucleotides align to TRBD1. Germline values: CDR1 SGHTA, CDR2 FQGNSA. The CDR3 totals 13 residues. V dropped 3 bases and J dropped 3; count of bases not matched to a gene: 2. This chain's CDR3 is CASSFGTDYEQYF. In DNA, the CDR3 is TGTGCCAGCAGCTTTGGGACAGACTACGAGCAGTACTTC.

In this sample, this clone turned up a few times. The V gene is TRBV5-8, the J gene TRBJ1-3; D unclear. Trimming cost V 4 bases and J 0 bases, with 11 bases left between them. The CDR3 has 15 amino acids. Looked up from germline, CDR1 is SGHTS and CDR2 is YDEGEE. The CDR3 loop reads CASSRDISSGNTIYF. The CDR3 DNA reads TGTGCCAGCAGCCGAGACATCAGCTCTGGAAACACCATATATTTT. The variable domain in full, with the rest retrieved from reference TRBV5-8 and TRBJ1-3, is EAGVTQSPTHLIKTRGQQATLRCSPISGHTSVYWYQQALGLGLQFLLWYDEGEERNRGNFPPRFSGRQFPNYSSELNVNALELEDSALYLCASSRDISSGNTIYFGEGSWLTVV.

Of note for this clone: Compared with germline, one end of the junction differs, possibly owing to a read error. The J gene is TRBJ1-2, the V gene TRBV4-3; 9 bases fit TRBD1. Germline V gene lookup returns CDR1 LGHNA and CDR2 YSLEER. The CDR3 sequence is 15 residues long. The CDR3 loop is CASSQDRQGVYGYPF. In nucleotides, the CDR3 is TGCGCCAGCAGCCAAGATCGACAGGGGGTATATGGCTACCCCTTC.

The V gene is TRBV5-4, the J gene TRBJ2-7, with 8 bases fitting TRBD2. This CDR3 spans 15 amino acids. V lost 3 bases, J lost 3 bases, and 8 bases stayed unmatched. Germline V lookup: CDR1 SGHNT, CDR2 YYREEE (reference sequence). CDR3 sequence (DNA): TGTGCCAGCAGCTCGGGGGGACTAGAGTTCTACGAGCAGTACTTC. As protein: CASSSGGLEFYEQYF.

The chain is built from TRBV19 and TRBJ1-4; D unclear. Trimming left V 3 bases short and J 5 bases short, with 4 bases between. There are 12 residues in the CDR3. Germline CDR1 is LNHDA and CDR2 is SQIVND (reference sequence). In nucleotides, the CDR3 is TGTGCCAGTAGTATCGGGAATGAAAAACTGTTTTTT. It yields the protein CASSIGNEKLFF.

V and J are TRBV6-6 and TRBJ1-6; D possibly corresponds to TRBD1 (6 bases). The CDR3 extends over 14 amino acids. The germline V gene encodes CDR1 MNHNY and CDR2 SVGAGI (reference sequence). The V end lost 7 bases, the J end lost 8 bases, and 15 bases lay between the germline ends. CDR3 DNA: TGTGCCAGCAACGTCCGGGACAAGGATTCACCCCTCCACTTT. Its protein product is CASNVRDKDSPLHF.

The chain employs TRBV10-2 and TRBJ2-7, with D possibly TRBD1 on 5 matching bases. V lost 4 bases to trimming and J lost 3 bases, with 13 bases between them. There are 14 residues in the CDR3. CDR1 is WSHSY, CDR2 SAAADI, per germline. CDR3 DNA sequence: TGCGCCAGCAGTGGATCAGGGCCTCACTACGAGCAGTACTTC. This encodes CASSGSGPHYEQYF.

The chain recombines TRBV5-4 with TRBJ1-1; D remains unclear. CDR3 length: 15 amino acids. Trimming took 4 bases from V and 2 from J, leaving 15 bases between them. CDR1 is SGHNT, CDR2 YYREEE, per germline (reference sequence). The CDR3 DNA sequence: TGTGCCAGCAGCCCCCGGGAGGCGGATAACACTGAAGCTTTCTTT. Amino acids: CASSPREADNTEAFF.

DNA for the CDR3: TGTGCCAGCAGCTTAAGTGACAGTAGCTCCTACGAGCAGTACTTC. It codes for CASSLSDSSSYEQYF. This chain joins TRBV7-8 and TRBJ2-7; weak D call: TRBD1 (5 bases). The V gene's germline CDR1 is SGHVS and CDR2 FQNEAQ. Trimming removed 2 bases at V and 0 bases at J, with 11 bases between. CDR3 length: 15 amino acids.

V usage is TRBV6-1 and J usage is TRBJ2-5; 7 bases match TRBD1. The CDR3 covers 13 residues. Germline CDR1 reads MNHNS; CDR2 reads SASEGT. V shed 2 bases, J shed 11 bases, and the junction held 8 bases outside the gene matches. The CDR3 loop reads CASSEQDRVGQYF. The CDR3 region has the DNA TGTGCCAGCAGTGAACAAGACAGGGTCGGGCAGTACTTC.

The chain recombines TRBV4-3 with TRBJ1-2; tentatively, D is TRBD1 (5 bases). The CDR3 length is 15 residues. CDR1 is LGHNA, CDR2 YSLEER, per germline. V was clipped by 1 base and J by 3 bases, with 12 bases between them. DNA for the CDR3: TGCGCCAGCAGCCAAGTCCGGGGGTCGGACTATGGCTACACCTTC. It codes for CASSQVRGSDYGYTF.

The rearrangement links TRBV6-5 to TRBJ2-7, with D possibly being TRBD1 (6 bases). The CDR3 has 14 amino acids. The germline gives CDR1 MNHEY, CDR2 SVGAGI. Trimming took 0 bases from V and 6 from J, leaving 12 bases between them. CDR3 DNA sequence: TGTGCCAGCAGTTACTCGAAGGGGGAACGCGAGCAGTACTTC. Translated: CASSYSKGEREQYF.

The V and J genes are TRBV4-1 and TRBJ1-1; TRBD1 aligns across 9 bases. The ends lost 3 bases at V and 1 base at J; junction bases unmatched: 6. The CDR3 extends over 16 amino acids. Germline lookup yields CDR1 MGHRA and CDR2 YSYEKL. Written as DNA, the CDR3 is TGCGCCAGCAGCCATCCACAGGGGGCCAAGAACACTGAAGCTTTCTTT. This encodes CASSHPQGAKNTEAFF.